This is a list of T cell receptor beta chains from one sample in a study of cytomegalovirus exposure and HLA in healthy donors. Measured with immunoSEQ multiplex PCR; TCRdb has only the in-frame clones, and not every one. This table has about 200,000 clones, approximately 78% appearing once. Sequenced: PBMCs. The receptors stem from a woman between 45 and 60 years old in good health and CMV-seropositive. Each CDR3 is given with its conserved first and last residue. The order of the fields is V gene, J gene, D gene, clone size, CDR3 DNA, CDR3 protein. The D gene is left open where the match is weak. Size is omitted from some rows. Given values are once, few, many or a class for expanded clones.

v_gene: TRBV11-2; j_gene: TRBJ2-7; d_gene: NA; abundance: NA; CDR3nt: TGTGCCAGCAGCCCGGCCTACGAGCAGTACTTC; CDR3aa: CASSPAYEQYF
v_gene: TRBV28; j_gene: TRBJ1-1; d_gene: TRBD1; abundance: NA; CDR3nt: TGTGCCAGCAGCTGGGGACAGGCGAACACTGAAGCTTTCTTT; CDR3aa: CASSWGQANTEAFF
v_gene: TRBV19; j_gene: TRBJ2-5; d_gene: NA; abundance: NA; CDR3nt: TGTGCCAGTAGTCTGGCGGACTTACTACCTATGTACTTC; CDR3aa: CASSLADLLPMYF
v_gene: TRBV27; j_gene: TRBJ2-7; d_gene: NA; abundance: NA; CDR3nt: TGTGCCAGCAGCGGGAGAATCTACGAGCAGTACTTC; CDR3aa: CASSGRIYEQYF
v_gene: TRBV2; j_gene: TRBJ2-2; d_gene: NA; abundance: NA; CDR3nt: TGTGCCAGCAGCGAAGAAGCAGGGTTCCCCGGGGAGCTGTTTTTT; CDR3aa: CASSEEAGFPGELFF
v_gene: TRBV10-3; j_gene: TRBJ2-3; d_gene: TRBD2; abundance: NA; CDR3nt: TGTGCCATCAGCCTGCTAGCGGGAGTTAGTGATACGCAGTATTTT; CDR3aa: CAISLLAGVSDTQYF
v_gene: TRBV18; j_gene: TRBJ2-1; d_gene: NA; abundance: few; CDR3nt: TGTGCCAGCTCACCACAGGGGAATGAGCAGTTCTTC; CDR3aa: CASSPQGNEQFF
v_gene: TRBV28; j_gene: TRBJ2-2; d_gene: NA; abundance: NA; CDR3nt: TGTGCCAGCAGTTTGCGGGATCCGTTCGCGAACACCGGGGAGCTGTTTTTT; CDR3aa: CASSLRDPFANTGELFF
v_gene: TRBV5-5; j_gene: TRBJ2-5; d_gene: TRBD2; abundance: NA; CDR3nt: TGTGCCAGCAGCGTCTTATCTAGCGGACAAGAGACCCAGTACTTC; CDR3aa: CASSVLSSGQETQYF
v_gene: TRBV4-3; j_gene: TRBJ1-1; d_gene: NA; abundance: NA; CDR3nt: TGCGCCAGCAGTCAAGGAAGGGGATTGAACACTGAAGCTTTCTTT; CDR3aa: CASSQGRGLNTEAFF
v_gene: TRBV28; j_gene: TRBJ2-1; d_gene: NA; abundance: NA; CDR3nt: TGTGCCAGCAGGTACGGCGGGGCCCCAGGGCAGTTCTTC; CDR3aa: CASRYGGAPGQFF
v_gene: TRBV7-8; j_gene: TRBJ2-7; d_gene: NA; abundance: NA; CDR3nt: TGTGCCAGCAGCTTAGGGGACACCTCCTACGAGCAGTACTTC; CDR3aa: CASSLGDTSYEQYF
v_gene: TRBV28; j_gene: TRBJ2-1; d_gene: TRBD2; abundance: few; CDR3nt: TGTGCCAGCAGTCCCGGGACTAGCGGATACAATGAGCAGTTCTTC; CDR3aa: CASSPGTSGYNEQFF
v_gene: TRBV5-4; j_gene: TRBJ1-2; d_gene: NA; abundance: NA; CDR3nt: TGTGCCAGCAGCTCAGGGAACTATGGCTACACCTTC; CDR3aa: CASSSGNYGYTF
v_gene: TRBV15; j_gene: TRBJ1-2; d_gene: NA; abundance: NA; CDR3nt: TGTGCCACCAGTCCAGGGGCGGTTTATGGCTACACCTTC; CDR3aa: CATSPGAVYGYTF
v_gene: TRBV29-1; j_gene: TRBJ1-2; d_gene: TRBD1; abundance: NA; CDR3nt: TGCAGCGTTGATCCAGGGGGCGAGTATGGCTACACCTTC; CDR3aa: CSVDPGGEYGYTF
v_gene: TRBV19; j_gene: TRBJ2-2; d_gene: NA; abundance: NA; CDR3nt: TGTGCCAGTAGTGATAACGGTCAAACTACCGGGGAGCTGTTTTTT; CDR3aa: CASSDNGQTTGELFF
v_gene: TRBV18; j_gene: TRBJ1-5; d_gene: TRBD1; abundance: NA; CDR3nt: TGTGCCAGCTCGCCAGGGACAGGGGCCAGCAATCAGCCCCAGCATTTT; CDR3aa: CASSPGTGASNQPQHF
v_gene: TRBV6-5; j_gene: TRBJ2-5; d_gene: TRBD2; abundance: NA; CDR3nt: TGTGCCAGCAGTTACTCGTGGCGGGGGGTGGGGGAGACCCAGTACTTC; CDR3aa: CASSYSWRGVGETQYF
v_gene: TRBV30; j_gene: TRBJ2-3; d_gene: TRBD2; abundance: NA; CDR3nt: TGTGCCTCCGCAGCGGGGGCAGATACGCAGTATTTT; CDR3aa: CASAAGADTQYF
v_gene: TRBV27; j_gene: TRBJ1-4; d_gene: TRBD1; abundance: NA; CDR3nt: TGTGCCAGCAGCCCCGACAGGGGATGGGAAAAACTGTTTTTT; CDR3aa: CASSPDRGWEKLFF
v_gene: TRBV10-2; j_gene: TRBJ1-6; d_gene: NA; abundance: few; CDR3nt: TGCGCCAGCAGTGCGAGCGGTCCCCTGAGCTCCTATAATTCACCCCTCCACTTT; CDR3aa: CASSASGPLSSYNSPLHF
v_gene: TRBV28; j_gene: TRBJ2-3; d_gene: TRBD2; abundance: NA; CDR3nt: TGTGCCAGCAGTTTAGGTGGGACTAGCGGGATTAGCACAGATACGCAGTATTTT; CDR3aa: CASSLGGTSGISTDTQYF
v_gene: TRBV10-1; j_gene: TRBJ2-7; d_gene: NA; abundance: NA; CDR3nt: TGCGCCAGCAGTGAGAAGCTGGGCAGGGGAACCCCGTCGCGTTGCGAGCAGTACTTC; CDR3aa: CASSEKLGRGTPSRCEQYF
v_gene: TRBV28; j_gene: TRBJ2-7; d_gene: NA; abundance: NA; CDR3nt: TGTGCCAGCAGTTCGAGCACCTACGAGCAGTACTTC; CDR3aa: CASSSSTYEQYF
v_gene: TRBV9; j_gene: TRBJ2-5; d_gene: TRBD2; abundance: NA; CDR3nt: TGTGCCAGCAGCGTGGGGGGGGTCCAAGAGACCCAGTACTTC; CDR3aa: CASSVGGVQETQYF
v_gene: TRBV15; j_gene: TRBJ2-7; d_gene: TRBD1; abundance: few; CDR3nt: TGTGCCACCAGCAGAGATCGCCAGGGGGCTTACGAGCAGTACTTC; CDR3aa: CATSRDRQGAYEQYF
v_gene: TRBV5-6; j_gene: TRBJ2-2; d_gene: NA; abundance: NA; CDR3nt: TGTGCCAGCAGCTTGCTCGGGATGAACACCGGGGAGCTGTTTTTT; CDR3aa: CASSLLGMNTGELFF
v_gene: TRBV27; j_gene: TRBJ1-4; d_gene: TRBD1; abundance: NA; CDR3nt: TGTGCCAGCAGACGGACAGGGGGAAATGAAAAACTGTTTTTT; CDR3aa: CASRRTGGNEKLFF
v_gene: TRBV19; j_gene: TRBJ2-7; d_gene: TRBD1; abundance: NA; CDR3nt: TGTGCCAGTAGTGGACAGGGTTTTGGTTCCGAGCGGTACTTC; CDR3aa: CASSGQGFGSERYF
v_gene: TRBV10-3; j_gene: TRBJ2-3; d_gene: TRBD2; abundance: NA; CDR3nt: TGTGCCACCCTGGGGGCTAGCGGGAGGGATACGCAGTATTTT; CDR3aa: CATLGASGRDTQYF
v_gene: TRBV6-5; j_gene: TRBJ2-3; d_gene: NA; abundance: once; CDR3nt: TGTGCCAGCATGGTCCTGGGGGGAGATACGCAGTATTTT; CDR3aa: CASMVLGGDTQYF
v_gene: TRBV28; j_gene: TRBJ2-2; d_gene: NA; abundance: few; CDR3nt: TGTGCCAGCAGTCTCCCCGACAGGACCGGGGAGCTGTTTTTT; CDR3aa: CASSLPDRTGELFF
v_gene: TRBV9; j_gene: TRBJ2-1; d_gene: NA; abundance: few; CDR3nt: TGTGCCAGCAGCGGAGGACAGAGCTCCTACAATGAGCAGTTCTTC; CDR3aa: CASSGGQSSYNEQFF
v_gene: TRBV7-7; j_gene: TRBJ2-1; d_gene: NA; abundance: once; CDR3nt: TGTGCTAGCAGCTTCCCCTTCGTAGGGAGAGACAATGAGCAGTTCTTC; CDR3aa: CASSFPFVGRDNEQFF
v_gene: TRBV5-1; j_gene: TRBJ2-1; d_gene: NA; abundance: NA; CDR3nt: TGCGCCAGCAGCTTGCTGGGGGCGACCTACAATGAGCAGTTCTTC; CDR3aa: CASSLLGATYNEQFF
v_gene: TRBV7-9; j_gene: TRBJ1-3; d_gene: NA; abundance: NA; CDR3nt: TGTTCCAGCAGCTTCGGGAACTCTGGAAACACCATATATTTT; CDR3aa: CSSSFGNSGNTIYF
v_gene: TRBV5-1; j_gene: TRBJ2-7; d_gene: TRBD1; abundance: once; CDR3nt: TGCGCCAGCAGCCCTGACAGGGGCTACGAGCAGTACTTC; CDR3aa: CASSPDRGYEQYF
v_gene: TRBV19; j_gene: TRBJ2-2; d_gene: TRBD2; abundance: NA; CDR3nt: TGTGCCAGTAGCGGCGGGGGGAACACCGGGGAGCTGTTTTTT; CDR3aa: CASSGGGNTGELFF
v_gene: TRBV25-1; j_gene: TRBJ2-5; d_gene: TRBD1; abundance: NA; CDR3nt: TGTGCCAGCAGTGAAGGGACAGGGCTACAAGAGACCCAGTACTTC; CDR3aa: CASSEGTGLQETQYF
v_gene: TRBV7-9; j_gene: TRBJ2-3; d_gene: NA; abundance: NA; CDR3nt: TGTGCCAGCAGCTTAGGTCTCAGGGGTAGCACAGATACGCAGTATTTT; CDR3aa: CASSLGLRGSTDTQYF